This T cell receptor (beta chain) was sequenced for a study of chemoradiotherapy in HPV16-positive cancers. Study-level points and caveats: HPV-specific T cells were functionally defined from only a couple of HPV16-positive patients.

Germline V gives CDR1 LNHDA, CDR2 SQIVND (reference sequence). The CDR3 spans 14 residues. Trimming shortened V by 5 bases and J by 2 bases, and 13 bases separated the two germline ends. Clones were sequenced by immunoSEQ multiplex PCR, and TCRdb holds only the in-frame ones, with some missing. The table includes fewer than 20,000 clones, 75% to 80% detected once. Of note for this clone: Antigen specificity is unknown.

The V and J genes are TRBV19 and TRBJ2-7, with D unclear. The sequence was collected from a human donor with HPV-associated anogenital cancer. This specimen was collected from a patient who underwent chemoradiotherapy. CDR3 nucleotides: TGTGCCAGTAGTGCTCTCGTTGGTGCCTACGAGCAGTACTTC. Translated, it gives CASSALVGAYEQYF. Looking up the rest from reference TRBV19 and TRBJ2-7 gives the full variable domain: DGGITQSPKYLFRKEGQNVTLSCEQNLNHDAMYWYRQDPGQGLRLIYYSQIVNDFQKGDIAEGYSVSREKKESFPLTVTSAQKNPTAFYLCASSALVGAYEQYFGPGTRLTVT.